This TCR beta chain was obtained from a study of molecular identifiers for immune sequencing clone quantification. Study-wide background: Naive CD8 cell RNA, from roughly 21,000 or 96,000 cells, was split five ways in replicates, with four sequenced.

This CDR3 has 14 amino acids. Trimming shortened V by 3 bases and J by 3 bases, and 12 bases separated the two germline ends. The V gene's germline CDR1 is MDHEN and CDR2 SYDVKM. Sorted cell numbers of 20,000 to 1,000,000, with 10%, 30% or 50% RNA, served as input for naive CD8 libraries. CD8+CD4-CCR7+CD45RA+ cells were sorted as naive CD8 T cells. With regard to this clonotype: Given a much more abundant clone one base away, this may be a read error. The CDR3 end shows no conserved phenylalanine or tryptophan, and so a read error is likely.

Previously published methods and listed TCR primers were used for the bulk TCR libraries. TCRdb passed the PCR reads through MiXCR, listing each CDR3 protein once. In the table there are some 97,000 distinct CDR3 sequences, roughly a third of which are singletons. This sequence was found in a human donor in good health. Some libraries in this study had Jurkat cell RNA spiked in. Sequenced input: naive CD8+ T cells from blood, with Jurkat cell RNA spiked in. Subset indicated: FACS-sorted CD8+CD4-CCR7+CD45RA+ naive T cells. This chain links TRBV28 with TRBJ2-7; D is uncertain. In DNA form, the CDR3 reads TGTGCCAGCAGTTTTACGGGCCGGGTCTACGAGCAGTACTCC. Amino acids: CASSFTGRVYEQYS.